This T cell receptor (beta chain) is drawn from a study of cytomegalovirus exposure and HLA in healthy donors. PCR primers comprised 60 Vbeta and 13 Jbeta primers. Profiling relied on immunoSEQ multiplex PCR, and the TCRdb table lists in-frame clones only, not all of them. The sample features about 210,000 clones, with about 1% in its top ten. This CDR3 region has 16 residues. V lost 1 base and J lost 4, with 16 bases in between. Germline V lookup: CDR1 MDHEN, CDR2 SYDVKM. The chain couples TRBV28 to TRBJ1-1; D gene ambiguous. Sample: PBMCs. The receptor's source is a woman in her 30s in good health and CMV-seropositive. DNA for the CDR3: TGTGCCAGCAGTTTATTCTTTTTGTCGCGGGGCACTGAAGCTTTCTTT. This encodes CASSLFFLSRGTEAFF. The whole variable domain, remainder taken from reference TRBV28 and TRBJ1-1, is DVKVTQSSRYLVKRTGEKVFLECVQDMDHENMFWYRQDPGLGLRLIYFSYDVKMKEKGDIPEGYSVSREKKERFSLILESASTNQTSMYLCASSLFFLSRGTEAFFGQGTRLTVV.